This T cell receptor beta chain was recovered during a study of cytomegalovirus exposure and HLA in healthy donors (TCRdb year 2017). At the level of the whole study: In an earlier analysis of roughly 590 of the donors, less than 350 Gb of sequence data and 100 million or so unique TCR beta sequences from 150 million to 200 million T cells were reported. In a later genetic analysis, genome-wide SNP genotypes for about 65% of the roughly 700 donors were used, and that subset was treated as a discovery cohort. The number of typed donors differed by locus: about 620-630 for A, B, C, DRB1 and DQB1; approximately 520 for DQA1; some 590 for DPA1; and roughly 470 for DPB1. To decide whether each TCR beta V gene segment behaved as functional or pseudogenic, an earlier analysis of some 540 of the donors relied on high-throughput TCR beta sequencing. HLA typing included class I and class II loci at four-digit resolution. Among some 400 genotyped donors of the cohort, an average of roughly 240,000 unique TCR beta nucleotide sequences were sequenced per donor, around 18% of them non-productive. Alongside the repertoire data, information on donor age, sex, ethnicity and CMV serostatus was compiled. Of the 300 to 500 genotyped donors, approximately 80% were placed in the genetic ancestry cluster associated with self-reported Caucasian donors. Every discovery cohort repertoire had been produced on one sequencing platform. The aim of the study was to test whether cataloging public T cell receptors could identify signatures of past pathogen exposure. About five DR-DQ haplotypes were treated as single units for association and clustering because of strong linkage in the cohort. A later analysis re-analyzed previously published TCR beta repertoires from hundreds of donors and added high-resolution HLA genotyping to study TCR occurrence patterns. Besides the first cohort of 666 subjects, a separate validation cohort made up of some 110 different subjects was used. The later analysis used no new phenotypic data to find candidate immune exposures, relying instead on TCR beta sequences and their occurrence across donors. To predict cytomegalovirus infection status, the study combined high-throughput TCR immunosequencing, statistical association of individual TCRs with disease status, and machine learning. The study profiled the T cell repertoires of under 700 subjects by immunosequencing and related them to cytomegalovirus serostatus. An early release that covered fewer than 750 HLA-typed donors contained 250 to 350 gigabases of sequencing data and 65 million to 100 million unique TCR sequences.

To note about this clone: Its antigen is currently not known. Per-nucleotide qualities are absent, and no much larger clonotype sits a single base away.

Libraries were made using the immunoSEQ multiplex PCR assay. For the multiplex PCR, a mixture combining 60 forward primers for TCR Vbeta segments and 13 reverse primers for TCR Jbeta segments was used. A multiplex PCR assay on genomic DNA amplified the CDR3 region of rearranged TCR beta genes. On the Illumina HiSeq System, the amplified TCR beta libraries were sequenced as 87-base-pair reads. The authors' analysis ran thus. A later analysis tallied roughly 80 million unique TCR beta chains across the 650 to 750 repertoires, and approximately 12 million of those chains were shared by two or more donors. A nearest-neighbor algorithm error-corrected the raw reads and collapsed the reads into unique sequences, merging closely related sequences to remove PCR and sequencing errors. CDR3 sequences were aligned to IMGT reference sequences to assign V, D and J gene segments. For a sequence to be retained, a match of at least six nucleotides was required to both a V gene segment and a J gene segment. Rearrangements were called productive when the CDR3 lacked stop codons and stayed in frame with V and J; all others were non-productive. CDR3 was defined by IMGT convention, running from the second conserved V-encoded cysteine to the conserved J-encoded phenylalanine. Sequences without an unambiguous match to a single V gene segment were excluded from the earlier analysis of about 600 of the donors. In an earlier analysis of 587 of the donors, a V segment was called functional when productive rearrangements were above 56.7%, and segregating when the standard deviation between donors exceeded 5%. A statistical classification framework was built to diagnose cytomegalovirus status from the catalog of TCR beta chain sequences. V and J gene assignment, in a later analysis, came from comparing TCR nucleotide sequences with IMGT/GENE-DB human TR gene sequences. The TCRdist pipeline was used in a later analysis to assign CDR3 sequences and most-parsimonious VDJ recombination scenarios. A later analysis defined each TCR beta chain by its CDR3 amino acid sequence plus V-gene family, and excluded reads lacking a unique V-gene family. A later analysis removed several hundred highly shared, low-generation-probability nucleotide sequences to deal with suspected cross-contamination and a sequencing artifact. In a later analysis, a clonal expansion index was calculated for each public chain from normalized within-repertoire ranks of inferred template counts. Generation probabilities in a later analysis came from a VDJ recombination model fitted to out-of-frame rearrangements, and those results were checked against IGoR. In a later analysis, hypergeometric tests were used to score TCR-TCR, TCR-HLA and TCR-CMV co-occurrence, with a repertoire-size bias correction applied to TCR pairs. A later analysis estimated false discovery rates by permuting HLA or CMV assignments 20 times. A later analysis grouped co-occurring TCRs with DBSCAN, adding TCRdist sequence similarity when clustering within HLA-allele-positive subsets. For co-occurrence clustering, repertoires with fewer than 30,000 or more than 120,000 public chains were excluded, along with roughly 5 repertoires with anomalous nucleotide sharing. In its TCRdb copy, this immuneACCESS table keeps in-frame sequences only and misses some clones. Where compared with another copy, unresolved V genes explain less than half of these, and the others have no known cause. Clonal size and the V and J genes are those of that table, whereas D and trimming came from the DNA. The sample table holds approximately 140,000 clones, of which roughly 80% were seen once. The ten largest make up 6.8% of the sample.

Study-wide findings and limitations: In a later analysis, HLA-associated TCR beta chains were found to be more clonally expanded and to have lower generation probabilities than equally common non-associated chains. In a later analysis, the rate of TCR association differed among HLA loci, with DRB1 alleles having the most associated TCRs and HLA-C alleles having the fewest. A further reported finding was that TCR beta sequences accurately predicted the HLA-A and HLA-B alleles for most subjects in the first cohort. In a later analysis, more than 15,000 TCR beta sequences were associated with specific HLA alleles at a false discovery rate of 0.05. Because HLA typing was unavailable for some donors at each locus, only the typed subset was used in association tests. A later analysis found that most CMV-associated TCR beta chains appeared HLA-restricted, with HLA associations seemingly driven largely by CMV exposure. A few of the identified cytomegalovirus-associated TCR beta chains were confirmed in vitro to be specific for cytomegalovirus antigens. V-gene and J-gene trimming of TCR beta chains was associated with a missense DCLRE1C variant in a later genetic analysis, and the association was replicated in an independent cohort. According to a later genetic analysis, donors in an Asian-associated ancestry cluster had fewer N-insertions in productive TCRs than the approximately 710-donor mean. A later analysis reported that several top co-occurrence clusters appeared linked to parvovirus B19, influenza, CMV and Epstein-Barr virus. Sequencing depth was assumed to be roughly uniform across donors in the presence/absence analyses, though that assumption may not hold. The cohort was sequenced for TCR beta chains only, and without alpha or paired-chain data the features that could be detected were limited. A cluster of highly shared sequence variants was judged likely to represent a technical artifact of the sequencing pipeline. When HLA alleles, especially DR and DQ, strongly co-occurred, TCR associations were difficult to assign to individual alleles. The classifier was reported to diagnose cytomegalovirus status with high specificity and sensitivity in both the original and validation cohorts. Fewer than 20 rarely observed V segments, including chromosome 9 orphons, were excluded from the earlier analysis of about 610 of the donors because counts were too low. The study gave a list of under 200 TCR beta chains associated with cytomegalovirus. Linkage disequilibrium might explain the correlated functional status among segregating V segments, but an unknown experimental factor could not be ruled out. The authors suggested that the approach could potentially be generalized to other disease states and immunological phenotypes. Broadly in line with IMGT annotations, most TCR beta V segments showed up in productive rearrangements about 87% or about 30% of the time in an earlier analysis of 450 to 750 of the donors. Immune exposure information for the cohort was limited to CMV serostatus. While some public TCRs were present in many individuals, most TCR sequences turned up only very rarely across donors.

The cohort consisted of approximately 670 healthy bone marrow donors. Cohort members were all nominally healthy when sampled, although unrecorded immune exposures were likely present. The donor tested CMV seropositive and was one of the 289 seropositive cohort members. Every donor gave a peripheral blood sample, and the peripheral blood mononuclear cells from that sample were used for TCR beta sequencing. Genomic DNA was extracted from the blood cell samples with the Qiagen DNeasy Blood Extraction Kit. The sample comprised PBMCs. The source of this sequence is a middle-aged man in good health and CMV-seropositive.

The DNA sequence is TGTGCCAGTAGGGTACAGGGGGCAACTAATGAAAAACTGTTTTTT. Translated, this gives CASRVQGATNEKLFF. The chain is made from TRBV19 and TRBJ1-4, and 8 junctional nucleotides match TRBD1. Trimming takes 6 bases off V and 0 bases off J; junction bases not matched to a gene: 3. The germline V gene encodes CDR1 LNHDA and CDR2 SQIVND (reference sequence). The CDR3, from cysteine to phenylalanine, totals 15 residues. CDR3 DNA only is kept here, 45 bases in frame from base 1.